This T cell receptor (beta chain) was recorded in a study of blood T cell repertoires in COVID-19. Across the study: The United States, Italy and Spain were the sources of the acute and convalescent COVID-19 samples. PBMCs, B-cell-depleted T cells, or T cells provided the cDNA or gDNA that made up the material.

CDR1 is MNHEY and CDR2 is SMNVEV in the germline V gene (reference sequence). The ends were cut back, 3 bases at V and 2 bases at J, with 10 bases in the middle. The CDR3 consists of 14 residues. Under the authors' procedure: Reference gene primer amplification in the assay estimated nucleated cell counts. Libraries were prepared by immunoSEQ multiplex PCR; TCRdb keeps only in-frame clonotypes and omits some of them. The V and J calls and clone size are taken from that table; D and trimming were inferred from the DNA. This table holds some 52,000 clones, 90% found once. The material sequenced was peripheral blood. The sequence was collected from a human donor in a cohort sampled during active COVID-19. The chain carries TRBV27 and TRBJ1-1, with a possible D match to TRBD1 (6 bases). The CDR3 loop reads CASSFQGFNTEAFF. In DNA, the CDR3 is TGTGCCAGCAGTTTTCAGGGGTTTAACACTGAAGCTTTCTTT.